The clone carrying this T cell receptor beta chain was observed many times. Sample time point: newly diagnosed GD, antithyroid drugs for less than 3 months. PBMC RNA served as the TCR library source. Per germline, CDR1 DFQATT and CDR2 SNEGSKA (reference sequence). The CDR3 is 12 amino acids. Trimming cost V 5 bases and J 7 bases, with 14 bases left between them. The data were obtained in a study of regulatory T cells in long-lasting Graves disease. iRepertoire HTBI primers and Arm-PCR of CDR3 regions built TCR beta libraries. MiXCR, applied by TCRdb to the multiplex PCR reads, yields one record per CDR3 protein. The sample has fewer than 350,000 distinct CDR3 sequences, 15% to 20% seen once.

The source material was peripheral blood mononuclear cells (PBMCs), sampled at new diagnosis, from a patient treated with antithyroid drugs. This clonotype originated in a female donor with Graves disease. The chain uses TRBV20-1 and TRBJ1-1, with D perhaps TRBD1 (6 bases). CDR3 amino acids: CSAGGLQGEAFF. The CDR3, as DNA: TGCAGTGCTGGGGGTTTACAGGGTGAAGCTTTCTTT.